Shown below are 25 T cell receptor beta chains from a single sample sequenced in a study of cytomegalovirus exposure and HLA in healthy donors. Vbeta (60) and Jbeta (13) primers were used in the PCR. Libraries were prepared by immunoSEQ multiplex PCR; TCRdb keeps only in-frame clonotypes and omits some of them. The sample yields some 190,000 clones, around four fifths seen once. The sample consisted of PBMCs. These receptors originate from a woman aged 40 to 50 in good health and CMV-seronegative.

The chain carries TRBV27 and TRBJ1-2; 7 positions agree with TRBD1. J lost 1 base, V lost 5 bases, and 4 bases had no gene match. The germline gives CDR1 MNHEY, CDR2 SMNVEV (reference sequence). The CDR3 totals 14 residues. The CDR3 region has the DNA TGTGCCAGCAGTCCGGGACAGTTTAACTATGGCTACACCTTC. Amino acid sequence: CASSPGQFNYGYTF.

J is TRBJ1-1 and V is TRBV4-3, with 8 nucleotides matching TRBD1. V was clipped by 4 bases and J by 12 bases; unmatched bases: 7. The germline V gene encodes CDR1 LGHNA and CDR2 YSLEER. The CDR3 runs to 12 residues. The CDR3 nucleotides read TGCGCCAGCAGCCTCGACAGGGGAGTTTCTTTCTTT. This translates into CASSLDRGVSFF.

V and J are TRBV19 and TRBJ2-2; 8 bases line up with TRBD2. V trimming: 7 bases; J trimming: 5 bases; junction bases outside the gene matches: 6. CDR3 length: 14 amino acids. Germline CDR1 is LNHDA and CDR2 is SQIVND (reference sequence). The DNA for the CDR3 is TGTGCCAGTATTCGGGCGGGAGGTACCGGGGAGCTGTTTTTT. This codes for CASIRAGGTGELFF.

This rearrangement joins TRBV4-3 to TRBJ2-1, with 9 bases lining up with TRBD2. CDR3 length: 18 residues. V shed 0 bases, J shed 2 bases, and the junction held 8 bases outside the gene matches. Germline assignment: CDR1 LGHNA and CDR2 YSLEER. The CDR3 protein is CASSQEAYPSGTYNEQFF. The DNA for the CDR3 is TGCGCCAGCAGCCAAGAAGCCTACCCTAGCGGGACCTACAATGAGCAGTTCTTC.

The chain uses TRBV19 and TRBJ1-3, with D uncertain. Per germline, CDR1 LNHDA and CDR2 SQIVND (reference sequence). The CDR3 extends over 15 amino acids. Deletions cut 6 bases from V and 0 bases from J, with 12 bases between. The CDR3 coding sequence is TGTGCCAGTAGCCGGGAACGAGGCTCTGGAAACACCATATATTTT. Its protein is CASSRERGSGNTIYF.

With respect to this clone: Here the CDR3 omits its conserved ending phenylalanine or tryptophan, so a read error is the likely source. The rearrangement links TRBV5-1 to TRBJ2-7; tentative D call: TRBD2 (5 bases). This CDR3 region has 16 residues. From germline, CDR1 is SGHRS and CDR2 YFSETQ. The V end was cut by 0 bases, the J end by 2 bases, with 15 bases between. The CDR3: CASSLDHRERAYEQYL. The CDR3 bases are TGCGCCAGCAGCTTGGACCACCGGGAAAGGGCCTACGAGCAGTACCTC.

The rearrangement links TRBV6-5 to TRBJ1-5; the D is unclear. Germline CDR1 MNHEY, CDR2 SVGAGI. This CDR3 spans 16 amino acids. Trimming pared 2 bases from V and 7 bases from J, leaving 18 bases between. The CDR3 region is CASSYAPGGAGQPQHF. The DNA for the CDR3 is TGTGCCAGCAGTTACGCACCAGGAGGTGCCGGCCAGCCCCAGCATTTT.

The chain combines TRBV6-1 with TRBJ2-1, with TRBD2 matching 8 bases. The germline CDR1 and CDR2 sequences are MNHNS and SASEGT. Losses at the gene ends were 2 bases for V and 6 bases for J; bases not matched to a gene: 12. The length of the CDR3 is 17 residues. CDR3 DNA sequence: TGTGCCAGCAGTGAAATGGGCATCAGCGGGGGCTTCAATGAGCAGTTCTTC. It is translated as CASSEMGISGGFNEQFF.

The sample holds one count of this clone. V is TRBV9 and J is TRBJ2-3; 7 bases fit TRBD2. V dropped 1 base and J dropped 4; count of bases not matched to a gene: 9. The CDR3 length is 16 residues. Germline V lookup: CDR1 SGDLS, CDR2 YYNGEE. CDR3 in amino acids: CASSVPVVGGADTQYF. The DNA for the CDR3 is TGTGCCAGCAGCGTACCCGTTGTGGGAGGGGCAGATACGCAGTATTTT.

The chain links TRBV11-2 to TRBJ1-2; 7 bases are a match to TRBD1. Germline loops: CDR1 SGHAT, CDR2 FQNNGV. J lost 7 bases, V lost 1 base, and 3 bases had no gene match. The CDR3 sequence is 13 residues long. The CDR3 is CASSLGQGGGYTF. In nucleotides, the CDR3 is TGTGCCAGCAGCTTAGGACAGGGTGGTGGCTACACCTTC.

Of note for this clone: At one boundary the junction diverges from the germline segment, which might be a read error. The J gene is TRBJ1-5, the V gene TRBV6-6; 9 bases are shared with TRBD1. This CDR3 has 16 amino acids. Germline-derived CDR1 and CDR2 are MNHNY and SVGAGI (reference sequence). CDR3: CTSSSPGTGPNQPQHF. DNA for the CDR3: TGTACCAGCAGTTCCCCCGGGACAGGGCCCAATCAGCCCCAGCATTTT.

This clone was observed a few times. The genes are TRBV1 and TRBJ2-3; the D call of TRBD2 is as the table states it, not checked on the DNA. TRBV1 is termed a pseudogene. The CDR3 totals 17 residues. The CDR3 region is CTSSQDTSGVITDTQYF. The CDR3 DNA follows: TGCACCAGCAGCCAAGATACTAGCGGGGTGATCACAGATACGCAGTATTTT.

As DNA, the CDR3 is TGTGCCAGTAGTTCCGGGACAGGGCTGTGGGGTAGCAATCAGCCCCAGCATTTT. It translates to CASSSGTGLWGSNQPQHF. The V call is TRBV19, the J call TRBJ1-5; TRBD1 matches 9 bases. Germline V gene lookup returns CDR1 LNHDA and CDR2 SQIVND (reference sequence). V dropped 5 bases and J dropped 0; count of bases not matched to a gene: 11. This CDR3 contains 18 residues.

This clone was picked up a small number of times. CDR3 DNA sequence: TGTGCCAGCAGCCCGGCGGGTACCGGGGAGCTGTTTTTT. Encoded protein: CASSPAGTGELFF. The chain joins TRBV7-2 to TRBJ2-2; maybe TRBD2 (5 bases). Germline assignment: CDR1 SGHTA and CDR2 FQGNSA. V was trimmed by 5 bases and J by 5 bases, leaving 9 bases between them. CDR3 length: 13 residues.

This clone was observed a few times. The chain joins TRBV25-1 to TRBJ1-2; D gene unclear. The CDR3 loop spans 12 amino acids. Trimming cost V 8 bases and J 7 bases, with 14 bases left between them. CDR1 MGHDK and CDR2 SYGVNS come from the germline V gene. The CDR3 nucleotides read TGTGCCAGCCTTGAATCCGGGAGTGGCTACACCTTC. Translated, it gives CASLESGSGYTF.

The V gene is TRBV7-6, the J gene TRBJ2-2, with 9 bases matching TRBD2. The V gene end was trimmed by 4 bases and the J gene end by 7 bases; junction bases not matched to a gene: 10. Germline CDR1 reads SGHVS; CDR2 reads FNYEAQ. The CDR3 sequence is 16 residues long. CDR3 region: CASSSYSGSNGGELFF. DNA for the CDR3: TGTGCCAGCAGCTCGTATAGCGGGAGTAATGGCGGGGAGCTGTTTTTT.

The genes are TRBV7-8 and TRBJ2-3, with D perhaps TRBD2 (5 bases). The CDR3 runs to 15 residues. Germline V gives CDR1 SGHVS, CDR2 FQNEAQ. Between the trimmed V and J ends, which lost 5 bases and 0 bases, there was a span of 12 bases. CDR3 in DNA: TGTGCCAGCAGCCCGGTCGGGGAAAGCACAGATACGCAGTATTTT. Amino acid sequence: CASSPVGESTDTQYF.

This chain joins TRBV5-4 and TRBJ1-4; D gene ambiguous. Trimming removed 1 base at V and 5 bases at J, with 6 bases between. This CDR3 has 13 residues. CDR1 and CDR2 from the germline V gene are SGHNT and YYREEE (reference sequence). The CDR3 here is CASSLTVNEKLFF. CDR3 sequence (DNA): TGTGCCAGCAGCTTGACAGTGAATGAAAAACTGTTTTTT. The entire variable domain, with the rest obtained from reference TRBV5-4 and TRBJ1-4, is as follows: ETGVTQSPTHLIKTRGQQVTLRCSSQSGHNTVSWYQQALGQGPQFIFQYYREEENGRGNFPPRFSGLQFPNYSSELNVNALELDDSALYLCASSLTVNEKLFFGSGTQLSVL.

The CDR3 sequence: CASSVVSGSRYEQYV. DNA for the CDR3: TGTGCCAGCAGTGTTGTTAGCGGGAGCAGGTACGAGCAGTACGTC. The rearrangement uses TRBV6-5 and TRBJ2-7; 9 bases fit TRBD2. The CDR3 sequence is 15 residues long. Trimming cost V 5 bases and J 4 bases; bases outside gene matches: 9. The germline V gene encodes CDR1 MNHEY and CDR2 SVGAGI.

This clone has a handful of counts. The chain is built from TRBV5-1 and TRBJ2-1; TRBD2 is a possible D gene (6 bases). CDR3 size: 17 residues. The germline V and J ends were trimmed by 4 bases and 3 bases, with 20 bases remaining between them. Germline values: CDR1 SGHRS, CDR2 YFSETQ. CDR3 in DNA: TGCGCCAGCAGCCCGGAGGGACGGCCGCTAGACTACAATGAGCAGTTCTTC. Encoded protein: CASSPEGRPLDYNEQFF.

This clone was recorded once. V and J are TRBV7-3 and TRBJ2-1; TRBD2 matches at 11 bases. Germline CDR1 is SGHTA and CDR2 is FQGTGA. J gave up 10 bases and V 3 bases, and 5 bases lay outside the gene matches. The CDR3 runs to 14 residues. CDR3 protein: CASSFGTSGNEQFF. For the CDR3, the DNA is TGTGCCAGCAGCTTTGGGACTAGCGGAAACGAGCAGTTCTTC.

The chain links TRBV7-2 to TRBJ1-1; 8 bases are a match to TRBD1. Trimming removed 2 bases from V and 1 base from J; junction bases left unmatched: 3. The CDR3 length is 15 residues. Germline V gene sequence: CDR1 SGHTA, CDR2 FQGNSA. The chain's CDR3 is CASSLTGTGNTEAFF. DNA of the CDR3: TGTGCCAGCAGCTTAACCGGGACAGGGAACACTGAAGCTTTCTTT.

The chain joins TRBV6-1 to TRBJ1-5; D might be TRBD1 (5 bases). The germline V gene has CDR1 MNHNS and CDR2 SASEGT. The V and J ends lost 3 bases and 4 bases respectively, with 10 bases between them. This CDR3 region has 14 residues. In nucleotides, the CDR3 is TGTGCCAGCAGTGATCCGGGGGGGAATCAGCCCCAGCATTTT. Translation: CASSDPGGNQPQHF.

The V call is TRBV9, the J call TRBJ2-7; D is unclear. This CDR3 comprises 15 residues. Trimming removed 2 bases at V and 6 bases at J, with 18 bases between. From germline, CDR1 is SGDLS and CDR2 YYNGEE. The CDR3 region is CASSVPLTAPREQYV. CDR3 DNA: TGTGCCAGCAGCGTCCCCCTCACAGCTCCCCGCGAGCAGTACGTC.

The chain has TRBV4-3 and TRBJ2-1; TRBD2 might be the D (6 bases). The CDR3 is 16 amino acids. CDR1 LGHNA and CDR2 YSLEER come from the germline V gene. The V end lost 1 base, the J end lost 5 bases, and 15 bases lay between the germline ends. The CDR3: CASSQGRGASDNEQFF. The CDR3, as DNA: TGCGCCAGCAGCCAAGGGAGAGGCGCTAGCGACAATGAGCAGTTCTTC.